Listed below are T cell receptor beta chains from one sample, sequenced in a study of shared clonotypes between healthy human individuals. Produced via immunoSEQ multiplex PCR; TCRdb's table is partial and in-frame only. There are under 2,000,000 clones in the sample; about 95% occur only once, and 1% to 1.5% lies in the top ten. The material sequenced was naive CD8+ T cells sorted from blood. The receptors shown here come from a man younger than 35 in good health. CDR3s include the opening cysteine and the closing phenylalanine or tryptophan. A D gene is named only where the DNA matches it firmly. Rows give clone size only sometimes, using once, few, many, or a class for an expanded clone.

V	size	D	J	CDR3	DNA
TRBV6-5	.	.	TRBJ1-1	CASSSANTEAFF	TGTGCCAGCAGCTCAGCTAACACTGAAGCTTTCTTT
TRBV7-9	.	.	TRBJ1-1	CASSSQYHEAFF	TGTGCCAGCAGCAGCCAGTATCATGAAGCTTTCTTT
TRBV7-9	.	.	TRBJ2-2	CASSPLDTGELFF	TGTGCCAGCAGCCCCCTCGACACCGGGGAGCTGTTTTTT
TRBV11-2	.	TRBD2	TRBJ2-7	CASSYLAGSPYEQYF	TGTGCCAGCAGCTATCTAGCGGGTTCCCCCTACGAGCAGTACTTC
TRBV11-3	.	.	TRBJ1-3	CASHRPRQGTSSGNTIYF	TGTGCCAGCCACCGACCCAGGCAGGGGACGAGCTCTGGAAACACCATATATTTT
TRBV6-1	.	TRBD1	TRBJ1-2	CASSGYLKDRGYGYTF	TGTGCCAGCAGTGGGTACTTAAAGGACAGGGGATATGGCTACACCTTC
TRBV6-5	.	TRBD1	TRBJ2-5	CASSLTGGLGETQYF	TGTGCCAGCAGTTTAACAGGGGGCCTAGGAGAGACCCAGTACTTC
TRBV6-4	.	.	TRBJ1-2	CASSENYRVLGYGYTF	TGTGCCAGCAGTGAAAACTACAGGGTGCTCGGCTATGGCTACACCTTC
TRBV7-2	once	.	TRBJ1-1	CASSLVAGFTEAFF	TGTGCCAGCAGCTTAGTCGCAGGGTTCACTGAAGCTTTCTTT
TRBV6-5	.	TRBD1	TRBJ2-5	CASSLGTGEIETQYF	TGTGCCAGCTCACTAGGGACAGGGGAGATCGAGACCCAGTACTTC
TRBV27	.	TRBD2	TRBJ2-3	CASSLLGVLGRETDTQYF	TGTGCCAGCAGTCTCCTCGGTGTCCTAGGGCGGGAGACAGATACGCAGTATTTT
TRBV13	once	.	TRBJ1-1	CASSLSGLYTEAFF	TGTGCCAGCAGCTTATCGGGGTTGTACACTGAAGCTTTCTTT
TRBV7-9	.	.	TRBJ1-5	CASSFSEGNQPQHF	TGTGCCAGCAGCTTCTCAGAGGGCAATCAGCCCCAGCATTTT
TRBV6-4	.	.	TRBJ1-4	CASSRRVGEKLFF	TGTGCCAGCAGTCGGAGGGTGGGTGAAAAACTGTTTTTT
TRBV2	once	TRBD1	TRBJ1-4	CASSEGTGYEKLFF	TGTGCCAGCAGTGAAGGGACAGGGTATGAAAAACTGTTTTTT